This TCR beta chain was found in a study of T cells in Graves' hyperthyroidism and ophthalmopathy (dated by TCRdb to between 2018 and 2021). Background on the whole study: Peripheral blood samples were taken at the time of initial diagnosis, prior to any treatment. The 100 discovery patients were randomly split 7:3 into training and test sets. The paper describes TCR Vbeta CDR3 sequencing of around 140 peripheral blood samples, made up of under 50 ophthalmopathy patients, around 78 hyperthyroidism patients and some 17 progressor patients. In several Graves' hyperthyroidism patients, the study also compared T-cell repertoires from thyroid tissue with T-cell repertoires from blood. To identify TCR V-J signatures that set the groups apart, the researchers used a discovery cohort of about a hundred patients, made up of under 45 with Graves' ophthalmopathy and 55 to 65 with stable Graves' hyperthyroidism. Whether ophthalmopathy could be predicted prospectively was tested in an independent validation cohort made up of under 20 hyperthyroidism patients plus 17 patients who later progressed to ophthalmopathy. After blood sampling, hyperthyroidism patients were treated with methimazole at a starting dose of 30 mg daily, and ophthalmopathy patients were treated with high-dose intravenous methylprednisolone.

Points on this clonotype: The clone's antigen remains unknown. No much larger clone exists at a distance of one base, and base qualities are not known.

A patient counted as having stable Graves' hyperthyroidism if no progression to ophthalmopathy occurred over 18 months of follow-up. Hyperthyroidism patients were newly diagnosed, had a disease duration of under 2 months, and were aged 18 to 65 years. The study excluded patients with uncontrolled infections, other autoimmune diseases, pregnancy or lactation. Diagnoses were established on the basis of clinical symptoms, serum thyroxine and TRAb, thyroid ultrasound, and orbital computed tomography. PBMCs were isolated from 7.5 to 10 ml of fresh peripheral blood by Ficoll-Paque density gradient centrifugation. Total RNA was extracted with Trizol reagent, and quality was checked on an Agilent 2100 Bioanalyzer. The TCR beta CDR3 regions were amplified from RNA transcripts. For the first round of RT-PCR on the TCR CDR3, the HTBI primer set was used together with the Qiagen OneStep RT-PCR kit. Libraries were constructed in a second round of multiplex PCR, after which size selection and purification were carried out. Paired-end sequencing of the libraries was performed with 100 bp reads on an Illumina HiSeq2000. In the authors' own workflow: SOAPnuke was used to process the raw data, throwing out any read that contained adapters or uncalled bases, had a mean Phred below 15, or lacked an exact constant-primer or identifier match. High-quality paired reads were merged with COPE v1.2.5, and unique nucleotide sequences were defined as clonotypes. MiTCR v1.1 was used to align clonotypes to the IMGT TRBV, TRBD and TRBJ reference segments. The analysis was restricted to V-J combinations with a frequency above 0.0001, which together covered 99% to 99.2% of the repertoires. A TCS score was defined as the ratio between F50 (clonal expansion) and ExV (chaos), using BLOSUM62-based TCRdist between CDR3 peptides within each V-J. Welch's t-statistics and random forest reduced around 520 V-J features to about 13, which were used in a naive Bayes classifier (R e1071). The public reads were reanalyzed by TCRdb: fastp trimming at Q25, MiXCR alignment, in-frame beta chains only. Each entry is one CDR3 protein sequence, shown with its most common DNA and genes. TCRdb, not the original authors, processed these V and J calls. The sample table holds some 510,000 distinct CDR3 sequences, of which roughly 20% were seen once. The ten largest clones add up to around 27% of the sample.

From the cysteine through the phenylalanine, the CDR3 covers 14 amino acids. Only the CDR3 region is kept as DNA, spanning 42 bases read in frame from base 1. Trimming removed 3 bases from V and 6 bases from J; the gene matches leave 7 bases unexplained. Broad study findings and their caveats: No statistical method was used to set the sample size in advance, and investigators knew the group allocation. In validation, the model predicted progression to ophthalmopathy with 65% to 71% sensitivity and about 73% specificity, a median of roughly seven months before onset. Blood samples also contained most of the expanded thyroid clonotypes (frequency above 0.001), which suggests that blood repertoires may reflect thyroid immune responses. In cross-validation, a model built on a 13 V-J signature told ophthalmopathy apart from stable hyperthyroidism with approximately 91% sensitivity and about 81% specificity, and in testing the same model reached 80%/75%.

The sample comprised blood. This TCR was recovered from a man between 18 and 35 years old with Graves' hyperthyroidism. The chain joins TRBV12-3 or TRBV12-4 to TRBJ1-2; 7 of the junction bases match TRBD1. The CDR3 amino acid sequence is: CASSLSRRGHGYTF. The DNA sequence follows: TGTGCCAGCAGTTTGAGTCGGAGGGGGCATGGCTACACCTTC.